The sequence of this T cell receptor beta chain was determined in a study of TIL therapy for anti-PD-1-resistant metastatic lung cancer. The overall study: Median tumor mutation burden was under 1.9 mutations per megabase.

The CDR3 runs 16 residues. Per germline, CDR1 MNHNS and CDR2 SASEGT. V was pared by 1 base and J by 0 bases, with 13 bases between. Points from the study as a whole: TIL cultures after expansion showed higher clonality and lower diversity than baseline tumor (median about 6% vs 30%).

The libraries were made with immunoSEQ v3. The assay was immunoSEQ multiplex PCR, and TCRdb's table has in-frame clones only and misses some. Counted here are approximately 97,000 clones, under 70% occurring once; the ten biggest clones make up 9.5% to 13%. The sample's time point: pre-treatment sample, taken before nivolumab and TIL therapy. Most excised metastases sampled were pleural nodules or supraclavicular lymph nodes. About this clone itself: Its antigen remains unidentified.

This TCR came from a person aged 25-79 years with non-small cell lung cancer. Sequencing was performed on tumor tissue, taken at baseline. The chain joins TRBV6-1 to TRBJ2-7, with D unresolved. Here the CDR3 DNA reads TGTGCCAGCAGTGAAGTCTCAGGACGGAGCTCCTACGAGCAGTACTTC. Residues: CASSEVSGRSSYEQYF.